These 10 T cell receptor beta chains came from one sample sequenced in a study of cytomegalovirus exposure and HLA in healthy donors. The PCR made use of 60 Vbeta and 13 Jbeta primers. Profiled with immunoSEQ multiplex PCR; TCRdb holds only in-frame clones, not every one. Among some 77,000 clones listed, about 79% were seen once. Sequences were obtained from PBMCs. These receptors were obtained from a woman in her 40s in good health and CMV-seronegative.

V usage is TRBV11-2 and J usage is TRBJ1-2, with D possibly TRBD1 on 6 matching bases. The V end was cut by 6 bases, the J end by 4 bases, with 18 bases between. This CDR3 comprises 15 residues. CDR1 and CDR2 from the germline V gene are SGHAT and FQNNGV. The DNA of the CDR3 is TGTGCCAGCAGGGAGATAGGGGGACTATCCTATGGCTACACCTTC. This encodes CASREIGGLSYGYTF.

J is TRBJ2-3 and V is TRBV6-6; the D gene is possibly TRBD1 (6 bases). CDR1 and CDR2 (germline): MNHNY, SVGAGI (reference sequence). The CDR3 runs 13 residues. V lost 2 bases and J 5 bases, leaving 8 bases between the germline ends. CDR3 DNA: TGTGCCAGCAGTTACAGCAGGGGAGATACGCAGTATTTT. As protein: CASSYSRGDTQYF.

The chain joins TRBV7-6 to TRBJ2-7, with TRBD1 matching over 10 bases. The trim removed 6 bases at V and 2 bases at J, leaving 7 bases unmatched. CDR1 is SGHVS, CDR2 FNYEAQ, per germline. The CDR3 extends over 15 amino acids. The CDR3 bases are TGTGCCAGCAGTGCGGGACAGGGGCCAACCTACGAGCAGTACTTC. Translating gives CASSAGQGPTYEQYF.

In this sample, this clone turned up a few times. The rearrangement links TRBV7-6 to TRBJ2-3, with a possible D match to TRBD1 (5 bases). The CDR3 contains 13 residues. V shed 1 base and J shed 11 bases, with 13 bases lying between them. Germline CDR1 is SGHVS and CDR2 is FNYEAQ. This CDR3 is CASSLGGQSEQYF. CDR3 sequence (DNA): TGTGCCAGCAGCTTAGGTGGACAAAGTGAGCAGTATTTT.

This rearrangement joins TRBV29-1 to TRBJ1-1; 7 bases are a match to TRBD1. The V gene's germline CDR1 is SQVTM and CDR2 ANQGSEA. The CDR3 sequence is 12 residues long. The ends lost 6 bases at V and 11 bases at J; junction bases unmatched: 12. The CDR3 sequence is CSVNRGRQGAFF. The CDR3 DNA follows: TGCAGCGTAAACAGGGGCCGCCAGGGGGCTTTCTTT. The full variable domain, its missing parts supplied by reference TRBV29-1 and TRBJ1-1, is SAVISQKPSRDICQRGTSLTIQCQVDSQVTMMFWYRQQPGQSLTLIATANQGSEATYESGFVIDKFPISRPNLTFSTLTVSNMSPEDSSIYLCSVNRGRQGAFFGQGTRLTVV.

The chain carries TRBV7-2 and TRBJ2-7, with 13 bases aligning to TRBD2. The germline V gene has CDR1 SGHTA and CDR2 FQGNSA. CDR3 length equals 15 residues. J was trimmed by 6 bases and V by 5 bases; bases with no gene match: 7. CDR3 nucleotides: TGTGCCAGCAGCCGAATCAGGACTAGCGGGAGCGAGCAGTACTTC. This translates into CASSRIRTSGSEQYF.

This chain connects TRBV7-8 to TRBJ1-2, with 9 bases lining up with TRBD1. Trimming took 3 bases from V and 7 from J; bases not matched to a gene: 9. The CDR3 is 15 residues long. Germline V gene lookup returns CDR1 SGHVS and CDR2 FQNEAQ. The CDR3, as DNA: TGTGCCAGCAGCTTGTCCGGGACAGGGATTTGTGGCTACACCTTC. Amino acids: CASSLSGTGICGYTF.

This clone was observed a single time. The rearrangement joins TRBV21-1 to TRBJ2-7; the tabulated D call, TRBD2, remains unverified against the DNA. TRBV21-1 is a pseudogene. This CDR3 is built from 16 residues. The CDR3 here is CASSPPDPGNTYEQYF. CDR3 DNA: TGTGCCAGCAGCCCTCCTGACCCGGGGAATACCTACGAGCAGTACTTC.

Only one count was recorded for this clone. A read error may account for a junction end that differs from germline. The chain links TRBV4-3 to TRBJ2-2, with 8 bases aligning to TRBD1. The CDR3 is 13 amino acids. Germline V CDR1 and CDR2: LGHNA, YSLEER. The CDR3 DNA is TGCCCCAGCAGCCACACAGGGGGCGGGGAGCTGTTTTTT. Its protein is CPSSHTGGGELFF.

CDR3 coding DNA: TGTGCCTGGAGTCGGGGAAACACCATATATTTT. Residues: CAWSRGNTIYF. The chain joins TRBV30 to TRBJ1-3; unclear D gene. Germline V gives CDR1 GTSNPN, CDR2 SVGIG (reference sequence). The germline V and J ends were trimmed by 2 bases and 4 bases, with 3 bases remaining between them. This CDR3 is built from 11 residues.